These T cell receptor beta chains were read from a single sample in a study of STAT3 mutations in large granular lymphocyte leukemia. Produced via immunoSEQ multiplex PCR; TCRdb's table is partial and in-frame only. Counted here are about 9,000 clones, approximately 90% occurring once; the ten biggest clones make up more than 70%. The sample consisted of peripheral blood mononuclear cells. The receptors come from a man older than 75 with T-cell large granular lymphocyte leukemia. Some clones in this sample may be carry-over from other donors' samples. Each CDR3 is given with its conserved first and last residue. Fields, in order: V gene, D gene, J gene, clone size, CDR3 protein, CDR3 DNA. D genes are given only for firm matches. Not all rows give a size; the values are once, few, many and, for expanded clones, a class.

TRBV4-3,-,TRBJ1-5,-,CASSQGVSQPQHF,TGCGCCAGCAGCCAAGGGGTATCTCAGCCCCAGCATTTT
TRBV4-2,-,TRBJ1-5,-,CASSQGIGQGNQPQHF,TGTGCCAGCAGCCAAGGAATCGGGCAGGGCAATCAGCCCCAGCATTTT
TRBV18,-,TRBJ2-2,-,CASSPPSRGYTGELFF,TGTGCCAGCTCACCACCATCGCGGGGATACACCGGGGAGCTGTTTTTT
TRBV6-5,-,TRBJ2-2,-,CASSYFENTGELFF,TGTGCCAGCAGTTACTTCGAAAACACCGGGGAGCTGTTTTTT
TRBV14,-,TRBJ2-2,once,CASSQVYGATGELFF,TGTGCCAGCAGCCAAGTGTATGGGGCCACCGGGGAGCTGTTTTTT
TRBV4-3,-,TRBJ1-6,once,CASSQEHGRFSLHF,TGCGCCAGCAGCCAGGAACACGGTCGGTTTTCCCTCCACTTT
TRBV14,-,TRBJ1-6,-,CASSQVRGSPLHF,TGTGCCAGCAGCCAAGTCAGGGGTTCACCCCTCCACTTT
TRBV14,-,TRBJ1-6,-,CASSQINSPLHF,TGTGCCAGCAGCCAGATTAATTCACCCCTCCACTTT
TRBV7-3,TRBD1,TRBJ2-3,-,CASSQGQGAVTQYF,TGTGCCAGCAGCCAGGGACAGGGGGCTGTTACGCAGTATTTT
TRBV7-9,-,TRBJ1-1,-,CASSPTPRLWFEAFF,TGTGCCAGCAGCCCGACACCCCGCCTGTGGTTTGAAGCTTTCTTT
TRBV6-6,TRBD1,TRBJ2-2,-,CASSKQGAISGELFF,TGTGCCAGCAGCAAACAGGGGGCGATCTCCGGGGAGCTGTTTTTT
TRBV30,TRBD2,TRBJ2-5,-,CAWMPTSGGVAQYF,TGTGCCTGGATGCCGACTAGCGGGGGGGTAGCCCAGTACTTC
TRBV19,-,TRBJ1-5,-,CASSMGRTNQPQHF,TGTGCCAGTAGTATGGGCAGGACCAATCAGCCCCAGCATTTT
TRBV6-6,-,TRBJ2-5,-,CASSTGTVTTQYF,TGTGCCAGCAGTACCGGGACGGTGACGACCCAGTACTTC
TRBV7-9,-,TRBJ1-4,-,CASSSNLGQAGEKLFF,TGTGCCAGCAGCTCCAACCTGGGGCAGGCGGGTGAAAAACTGTTTTTT
TRBV4-3,TRBD1,TRBJ2-7,-,CASSQDISGQGFYEQYF,TGCGCCAGCAGCCAAGATATTTCGGGACAGGGCTTCTACGAGCAGTACTTC
TRBV19,TRBD1,TRBJ1-1,-,CASSPGQGRTEAFF,TGTGCCAGTAGCCCAGGACAGGGGAGGACTGAAGCTTTCTTT
TRBV18,-,TRBJ1-1,-,CASSPMAGTTEAFF,TGTGCCAGCTCACCGATGGCAGGAACTACTGAAGCTTTCTTT
TRBV30,-,TRBJ1-1,-,CAWSFRGRLNTEAFF,TGTGCCTGGAGTTTCAGGGGAAGGTTGAACACTGAAGCTTTCTTT
TRBV4-2,TRBD1,TRBJ2-7,-,CASSQVQGERGEQYF,TGTGCCAGCAGCCAAGTACAGGGGGAAAGGGGCGAGCAGTACTTC
TRBV18,TRBD1,TRBJ2-7,-,CASSPMSGQGSYEQYF,TGTGCCAGCTCACCAATGTCGGGACAGGGGTCCTACGAGCAGTACTTC
TRBV5-1,TRBD1,TRBJ2-3,-,CASSPGQGVGTDTQYF,TGCGCCAGCAGCCCAGGACAGGGGGTTGGCACAGATACGCAGTATTTT
TRBV6-1,-,TRBJ1-5,-,CASSEVTQPQHF,TGTGCCAGCAGTGAAGTTACGCAGCCCCAGCATTTT
TRBV9,TRBD1,TRBJ2-3,-,CASSSAGQGASDTQYF,TGTGCCAGCAGCTCAGCCGGCCAGGGGGCATCAGATACGCAGTATTTT
TRBV5-4,-,TRBJ1-2,once,CASSSNDRGGYGYTF,TGTGCCAGCAGTTCGAATGATCGGGGGGGTTATGGCTACACCTTC
TRBV5-1,TRBD1,TRBJ2-2,-,CASSLDRVTTGELFF,TGCGCCAGCAGCCTGGACAGGGTAACCACCGGGGAGCTGTTTTTT
TRBV29-1,-,TRBJ2-7,-,CSAQRGQGMSYEQYF,TGCAGCGCCCAGAGGGGCCAGGGGATGTCCTACGAGCAGTACTTC
TRBV5-6,-,TRBJ1-3,-,CASSNWGLNSGNTIYF,TGTGCCAGCAGCAATTGGGGACTGAACTCTGGAAACACCATATATTTT
TRBV28,-,TRBJ2-2,once,CASSLSARATGELFF,TGTGCCAGCAGTTTATCCGCCAGGGCCACCGGGGAGCTGTTTTTT
TRBV5-1,-,TRBJ2-7,-,CASSLNPMGTYEQYF,TGCGCCAGCAGCTTGAACCCCATGGGGACGTACGAGCAGTACTTC
TRBV29-1,-,TRBJ2-7,once,CSVWGGIEQYF,TGCAGCGTCTGGGGCGGTATCGAGCAGTACTTC
TRBV25-1,-,TRBJ2-1,-,CASSSPRQQGEQFF,TGTGCCAGCAGTTCCCCGCGCCAGCAGGGTGAGCAGTTCTTC
TRBV5-4,TRBD2,TRBJ2-7,-,CASKPAGADYEQYF,TGTGCCAGCAAACCAGCGGGGGCGGATTACGAGCAGTACTTC
TRBV18,TRBD2,TRBJ2-7,-,CASSPTGSGSSYEQYF,TGTGCCAGCTCACCGACCGGTAGCGGGAGCTCCTACGAGCAGTACTTC
TRBV18,-,TRBJ1-3,-,CASSPRSGSGNTIYF,TGTGCCAGCTCACCACGCTCAGGTTCTGGAAACACCATATATTTT
TRBV10-3,TRBD2,TRBJ2-2,once,CAIRPTSGGNTGELFF,TGTGCCATCAGACCGACTAGCGGGGGAAACACCGGGGAGCTGTTTTTT
TRBV18,-,TRBJ1-4,-,CASSPDSTTGGEKLFF,TGTGCCAGCTCACCAGATTCTACCACCGGCGGTGAAAAACTGTTTTTT
TRBV5-1,TRBD1,TRBJ1-2,-,CASSLVTGGLYGYTF,TGCGCCAGCAGCTTGGTGACAGGGGGCCTCTATGGCTACACCTTC
TRBV6-1,-,TRBJ1-1,-,CASSYGVLNTEAFF,TGTGCCAGCAGTTATGGGGTTCTGAACACTGAAGCTTTCTTT
TRBV7-6,-,TRBJ1-1,-,CASSLLVQAEAFF,TGTGCCAGCAGCTTACTCGTGCAGGCTGAAGCTTTCTTT
TRBV30,-,TRBJ1-1,-,CAWREGVRSTEAFF,TGTGCCTGGAGGGAGGGTGTGCGTAGCACTGAAGCTTTCTTT
TRBV7-9,-,TRBJ2-7,-,CASSLQVGAYEQYF,TGTGCCAGCAGCCTCCAGGTTGGGGCCTACGAGCAGTACTTC
TRBV30,-,TRBJ2-7,-,CAWSSVSYEQYF,TGTGCCTGGAGTTCAGTTTCCTACGAGCAGTACTTC
TRBV5-1,TRBD1,TRBJ2-7,once,CASSFGRDRGRTYEQYF,TGCGCCAGCAGCTTCGGCAGGGACAGGGGCCGAACCTACGAGCAGTACTTC
TRBV5-4,TRBD1,TRBJ2-4,-,CASSWGGQGGKNIQYF,TGTGCCAGCAGCTGGGGGGGACAGGGGGGCAAAAACATTCAGTACTTC
TRBV10-3,-,TRBJ2-5,-,CAIPQTQYF,TGTGCCATCCCGCAGACCCAGTACTTC
TRBV30,TRBD1,TRBJ1-5,-,CAWSDAGQGGNQPQHF,TGTGCCTGGAGTGACGCCGGACAGGGGGGGAATCAGCCCCAGCATTTT
TRBV5-1,-,TRBJ2-7,-,CASSSRDGNYEQYF,TGCGCCAGCAGCTCGCGGGACGGAAACTACGAGCAGTACTTC
TRBV5-1,-,TRBJ1-1,-,CASSLLGGVNTEAFF,TGCGCCAGCAGCTTGCTCGGGGGCGTGAACACTGAAGCTTTCTTT
TRBV5-1,TRBD2,TRBJ2-7,-,CASSRTSGGDYEQYF,TGCGCCAGCAGCCGCACTAGCGGGGGAGACTACGAGCAGTACTTC
TRBV5-1,-,TRBJ1-1,-,CASSRDGGNTEAFF,TGCGCCAGCAGCCGGGACGGTGGGAACACTGAAGCTTTCTTT
TRBV27,-,TRBJ2-4,-,CASSFHSGGQKNIQYF,TGTGCCAGCAGTTTCCACTCGGGGGGACAGAAAAACATTCAGTACTTC
TRBV19,TRBD1,TRBJ1-5,-,CASSGTGSRHSNQPQHF,TGTGCCAGTAGTGGGACAGGGTCACGACATAGCAATCAGCCCCAGCATTTT
TRBV6-5,-,TRBJ2-3,-,CASRNTDTQYF,TGTGCCAGCAGAAACACAGATACGCAGTATTTT
TRBV7-9,-,TRBJ2-1,-,CALESDRREQFF,TGTGCCCTGGAGAGCGATAGGAGAGAGCAGTTCTTC